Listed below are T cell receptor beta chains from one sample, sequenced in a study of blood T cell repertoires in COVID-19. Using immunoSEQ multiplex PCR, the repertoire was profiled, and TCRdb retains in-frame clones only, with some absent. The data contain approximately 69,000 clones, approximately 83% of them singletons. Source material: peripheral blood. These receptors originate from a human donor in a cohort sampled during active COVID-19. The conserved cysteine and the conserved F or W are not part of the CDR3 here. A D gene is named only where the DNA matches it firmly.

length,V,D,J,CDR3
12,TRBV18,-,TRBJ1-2,ASSPGGANYGYT
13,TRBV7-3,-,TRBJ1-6,ASSPTGMDNSPLH
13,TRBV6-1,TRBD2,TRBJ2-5,ASSELAGGQETQY
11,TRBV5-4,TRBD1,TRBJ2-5,ASSLGQRETQY
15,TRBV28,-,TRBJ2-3,ASSSPAEGVAADTQY
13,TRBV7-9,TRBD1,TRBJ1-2,ASSSPRTGSDGYT
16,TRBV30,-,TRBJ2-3,AWRGKGISSDATDTQY
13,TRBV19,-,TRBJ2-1,ASSMQGSSYNEQF
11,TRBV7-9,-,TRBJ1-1,ASKLTENTEAF
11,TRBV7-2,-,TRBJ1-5,ASSTERNQPQH
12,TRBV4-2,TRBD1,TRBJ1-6,ASMLGQGGSPLH
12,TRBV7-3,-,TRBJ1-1,ASSSQGRNTEAF
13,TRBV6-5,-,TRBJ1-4,ASSYSGGGGEKLF
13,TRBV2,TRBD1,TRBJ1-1,ASSGDRGRSTEAF
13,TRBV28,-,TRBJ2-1,ASTLQGVGYNEQF
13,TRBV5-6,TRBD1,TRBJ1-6,ASSSTGTGASPLH
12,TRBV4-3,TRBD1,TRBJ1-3,ASSRQTGRNTIY
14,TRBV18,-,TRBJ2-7,ASSPSSLPGSYEQY
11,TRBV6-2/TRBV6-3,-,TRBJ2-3,ASSPSEADTQY
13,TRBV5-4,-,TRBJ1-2,ASSLGPGTFYGYT
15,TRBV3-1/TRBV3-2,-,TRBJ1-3,ASSLGSGGGNGNTIY
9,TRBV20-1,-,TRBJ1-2,SAGDNYGYT
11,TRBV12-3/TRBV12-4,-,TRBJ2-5,ASRVETQETQY
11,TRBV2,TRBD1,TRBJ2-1,ASTGQGHNEQF
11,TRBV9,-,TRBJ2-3,ASSVATGDTQY
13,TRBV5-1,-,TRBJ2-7,ASSFMTGNTYEQY
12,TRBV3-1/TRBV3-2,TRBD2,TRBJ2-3,ASSQDSGGLGQY
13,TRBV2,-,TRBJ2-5,ASSLDGGRTETQY
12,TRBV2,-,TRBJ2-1,ASSRSLLYNEQF